This T cell receptor (beta chain) was identified in a study of OX40 agonist ivuxolimab in advanced cancers. Study-level information: The dose-escalation cohort was just under 85% male, with a mean age of around 60 years, ranging about 23 to 79. Two patients with cutaneous melanoma and one with hepatocellular carcinoma, three in total, showed partial responses. Study-level points and caveats: Averaging showed that CD8+ T cells had more expanded clones than CD4+ did.

A word on this clone: Its target is unknown.

The protocol was immunoSEQ multiplex PCR, while the TCRdb copy is restricted to in-frame clones and leaves out a portion. The profile shows fewer than 80,000 clones, 88% of them singletons. The germline V gene has CDR1 SGHNT and CDR2 YYREEE (reference sequence). CDR3 size: 14 residues. The J segment lost 3 bases and the V segment lost 3 bases, leaving 4 bases of the junction unmatched. Sequenced here: CD4+ or CD8+ T cells sorted from blood, sampled in a trial of the OX40 agonist ivuxolimab. This chain uses TRBV5-4 with TRBJ1-2, with 8 nucleotides matching TRBD1. The TCR comes from an adult with an advanced solid tumor such as melanoma, head and neck, liver or kidney cancer. CDR3 sequence reads: CASSSKTGDYGYTF. The CDR3 DNA is TGTGCCAGCAGCTCGAAGACAGGGGACTATGGCTACACCTTC.